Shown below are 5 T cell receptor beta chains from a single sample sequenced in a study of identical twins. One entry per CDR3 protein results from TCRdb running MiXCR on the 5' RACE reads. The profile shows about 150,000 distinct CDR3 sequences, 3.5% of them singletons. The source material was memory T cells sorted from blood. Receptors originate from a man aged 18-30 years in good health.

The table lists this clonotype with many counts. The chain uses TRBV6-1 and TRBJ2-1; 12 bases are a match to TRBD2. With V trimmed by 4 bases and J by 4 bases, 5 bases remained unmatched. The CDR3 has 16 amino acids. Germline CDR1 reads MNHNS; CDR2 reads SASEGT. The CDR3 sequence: CASSGTSGAGYNEQFF. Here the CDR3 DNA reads TGTGCCAGCAGTGGGACTAGCGGGGCCGGTTACAATGAGCAGTTCTTC.

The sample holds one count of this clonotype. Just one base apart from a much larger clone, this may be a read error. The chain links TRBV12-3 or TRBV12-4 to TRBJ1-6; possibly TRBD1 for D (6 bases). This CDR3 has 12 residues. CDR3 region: CVSSLDRSPLHF. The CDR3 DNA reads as TGTGTCAGCAGCTTAGACAGGTCACCCCTCCACTTT.

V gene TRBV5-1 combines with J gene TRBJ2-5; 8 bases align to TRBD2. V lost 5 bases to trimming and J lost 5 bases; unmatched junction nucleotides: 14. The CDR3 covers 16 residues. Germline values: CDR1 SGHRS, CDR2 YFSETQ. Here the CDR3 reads CASRRSSAGVRETQYF. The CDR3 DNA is TGCGCCAGCAGAAGGTCTTCAGCGGGAGTCCGGGAGACCCAGTACTTC.

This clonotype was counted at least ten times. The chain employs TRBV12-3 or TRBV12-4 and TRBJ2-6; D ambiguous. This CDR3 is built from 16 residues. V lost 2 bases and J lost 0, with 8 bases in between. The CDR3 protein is CASSLMSGSGANVLTF. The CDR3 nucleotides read TGTGCCAGCAGTTTAATGTCCGGCTCTGGGGCCAACGTCCTGACTTTC.

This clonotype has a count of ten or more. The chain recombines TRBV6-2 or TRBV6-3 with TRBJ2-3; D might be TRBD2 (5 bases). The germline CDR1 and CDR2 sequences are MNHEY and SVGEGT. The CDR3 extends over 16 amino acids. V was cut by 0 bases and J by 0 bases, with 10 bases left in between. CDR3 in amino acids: CASSYSPGGSTDTQYF. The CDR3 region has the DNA TGTGCCAGCAGTTACTCACCGGGCGGGAGCACAGATACGCAGTATTTT.